Below are 15 T cell receptor beta chains sequenced from a single sample in a study of identifying expanded T cells in peripheral blood. Profiled with immunoSEQ multiplex PCR; TCRdb holds only in-frame clones, not every one. The sample has about 85,000 clones; roughly 90% are singletons. The sequencing input was blood. These TCRs come from a person aged 18-70 years in good health.

This chain joins TRBV19 and TRBJ1-1; tentative D call: TRBD1 (5 bases). The V gene's germline CDR1 is LNHDA and CDR2 SQIVND (reference sequence). Trimming shortened V by 9 bases and J by 0 bases, and 20 bases separated the two germline ends. The length of the CDR3 is 16 residues. The CDR3: CASRFGAKSMNTEAFF. CDR3 in DNA: TGTGCCAGCCGCTTTGGGGCGAAATCCATGAACACTGAAGCTTTCTTT.

This clone was counted only a few times. This rearrangement joins TRBV5-4 to TRBJ1-4; TRBD1 is a possible D gene (5 bases). V lost 4 bases and J 3 bases, leaving 10 bases between the germline ends. CDR1 is SGHNT, CDR2 YYREEE, per germline (reference sequence). This CDR3 is 14 amino acids long. The CDR3 loop reads CASSASQANEKLFF. CDR3 DNA sequence: TGTGCCAGCAGCGCGTCACAGGCTAATGAAAAACTGTTTTTT.

A word on this clone: Other DNA sequences from this sample encode an identical CDR3 as well. The genes are TRBV20-1 and TRBJ2-5; D gene unclear. V was pared by 6 bases and J by 2 bases, with 7 bases between. The germline CDR1 and CDR2 sequences are DFQATT and SNEGSKA (reference sequence). CDR3 length: 11 amino acids. This chain's CDR3 is CSAGPQETQYF. DNA for the CDR3: TGCAGTGCGGGTCCACAAGAGACCCAGTACTTC.

The chain links TRBV21-1 to TRBJ1-6; whether TRBD1, the table's D call, matches the DNA was not checked. TRBV21-1 is a known pseudogene. This CDR3 contains 14 residues. In DNA, the CDR3 is TGTGCCAGCAGAAAAGGGGGACAGGGGGGACCCCTCCACTTT. It is translated as CASRKGGQGGPLHF.

A single count supports this clone. V usage is TRBV5-8 and J usage is TRBJ2-6, with 10 bases fitting TRBD1. CDR1 and CDR2 from the germline V gene are SGHTS and YDEGEE. This CDR3 is 18 amino acids long. The J segment lost 0 bases and the V segment lost 0 bases, leaving 3 bases of the junction unmatched. Here the CDR3 reads CASSLAWTGGSGANVLTF. The CDR3 nucleotides are TGTGCCAGCAGCTTGGCCTGGACAGGGGGCTCTGGGGCCAACGTCCTGACTTTC.

The chain uses TRBV28 and TRBJ1-4, with TRBD1 as a possible D gene (5 bases). Germline V lookup: CDR1 MDHEN, CDR2 SYDVKM. The CDR3 covers 16 residues. With 3 bases removed from V and 5 bases from J, the gap between germline ends came to 16 bases. The CDR3 sequence: CASSLSWTTKNEKLFF. The CDR3 DNA follows: TGTGCCAGCAGTTTGTCCTGGACAACTAAGAATGAAAAACTGTTTTTT.

The chain couples TRBV18 to TRBJ1-1; D ambiguous. The CDR3 has 17 amino acids. Between the trimmed V and J ends, which lost 3 bases and 0 bases, there was a span of 17 bases. Germline CDR1 KGHSH, CDR2 LQKENI. The CDR3, as DNA: TGTGCCAGCTCACCGGCGGCAGTATTCGGAATGAACACTGAAGCTTTCTTT. This translates into CASSPAAVFGMNTEAFF.

The chain is built from TRBV5-1 and TRBJ2-7; 11 bases line up with TRBD1. The CDR3 is 17 amino acids. Germline V CDR1 and CDR2: SGHRS, YFSETQ. Trimming cost V 1 base and J 4 bases; bases outside gene matches: 10. For the CDR3, the DNA is TGCGCCAGCAGCTTGACGCCCCCCGGACAGGGGGCGTACGAGCAGTACTTC. Its protein product is CASSLTPPGQGAYEQYF.

The chain joins TRBV6-6 to TRBJ2-1, with a weak D call TRBD1 (5 bases). The V end was cut by 10 bases, the J end by 1 base, with 14 bases between. Germline-derived CDR1 and CDR2 are MNHNY and SVGAGI (reference sequence). The CDR3 runs 14 residues. DNA of the CDR3: TGTGCCATCTCGATCCAGGGATCCTACAATGAGCAGTTCTTC. Its translation is CAISIQGSYNEQFF.

The chain combines TRBV7-2 with TRBJ2-3; no firm D call. The CDR3 spans 14 residues. The germline gives CDR1 SGHTA, CDR2 FQGNSA. Trimming pared 5 bases from V and 2 bases from J, leaving 11 bases between. Here the CDR3 reads CASSPQTSTDTQYF. DNA of the CDR3: TGTGCCAGCAGCCCACAAACCTCCACAGATACGCAGTATTTT.

V gene TRBV9 combines with J gene TRBJ2-7; 10 bases line up with TRBD1. The ends lost 4 bases at V and 5 bases at J; junction bases unmatched: 21. The germline V gene encodes CDR1 SGDLS and CDR2 YYNGEE. The CDR3 is 19 residues long. The CDR3 region has the DNA TGTGCCAGCAGCTCCGAAACCGGGACAGGGGAAAAAGGTTTGAACGAGCAGTACTTC. This translates into CASSSETGTGEKGLNEQYF.

This chain links TRBV6-6 with TRBJ2-7; D is undetermined. From germline, CDR1 is MNHNY and CDR2 SVGAGI (reference sequence). There are 13 residues in the CDR3. V was shortened by 2 bases and J by 6 bases, with 11 bases between the two germline ends. CDR3 region: CASSYPNYGEQYF. CDR3 bases: TGTGCCAGCAGTTACCCTAACTACGGCGAGCAGTACTTC.

The gene calls are TRBV5-4 and TRBJ2-5, with D uncertain. The germline CDR1 and CDR2 sequences are SGHNT and YYREEE (reference sequence). V gave up 0 bases and J gave up 2 bases, with 8 bases separating them. The CDR3 is 14 residues long. Here the CDR3 DNA reads TGTGCCAGCAGCTTGGACCCGGATCAAGAGACCCAGTACTTC. It translates to CASSLDPDQETQYF.

This clone has a handful of counts. The chain uses TRBV6-1 and TRBJ1-2, with D maybe TRBD1 (5 bases). The CDR3 consists of 17 residues. The V end was cut by 3 bases, the J end by 5 bases, with 22 bases between. CDR1 and CDR2 from the germline V gene are MNHNS and SASEGT. The CDR3 sequence: CASSEVAGSPRRYGYTF. The CDR3 DNA reads TGTGCCAGCAGTGAGGTGGCAGGGAGCCCCAGGAGGTATGGCTACACCTTC.

J is TRBJ1-5 and V is TRBV19; TRBD1 matches at 9 bases. The CDR3 extends over 17 amino acids. Unmatched junction bases numbered 7, after V lost 3 bases and J lost 1 base. The germline V gene has CDR1 LNHDA and CDR2 SQIVND (reference sequence). CDR3 sequence reads: CASSMQFGQGSNQPQHF. The CDR3 DNA reads TGTGCCAGTAGTATGCAGTTCGGACAGGGGAGCAATCAGCCCCAGCATTTT. The full variable domain, rest sourced from reference TRBV19 and TRBJ1-5, is DGGITQSPKYLFRKEGQNVTLSCEQNLNHDAMYWYRQDPGQGLRLIYYSQIVNDFQKGDIAEGYSVSREKKESFPLTVTSAQKNPTAFYLCASSMQFGQGSNQPQHFGDGTRLSIL.